The clone carrying this TCR beta chain was detected ten times or more. The antigen remains undetermined. The data were taken from a study of identical twins. Study-level findings and limits: With monozygotic twins, out-of-frame TCR alpha sharing exceeded what models estimated. Reduced insertions were recorded for abundant cord blood beta clonotypes, with no such pattern in memory repertoires. Less excess twin sharing appeared in beta out-of-frame sequences. Cross-sectional statistics, not tracking of the same donors, supported the conclusions.

TCRdb re-analysed the 5' RACE reads in MiXCR, keeping a single row per CDR3 protein. The sample holds 500,000 or so distinct CDR3 sequences, 13% to 15% seen once. Germline lookup yields CDR1 KGHDR and CDR2 SFDVKD. V was shortened by 4 bases and J by 8 bases, with 17 bases between the two germline ends. This CDR3 is built from 15 residues. The same data also went into a second study, on yellow fever vaccine responses in identical twins.

The genes are TRBV24-1 and TRBJ2-1, with D possibly TRBD2 on 6 matching bases. This TCR was recovered from a woman between 18 and 30 years old in good health. Material for sequencing was CD4+ T cells sorted from blood. The CDR3 nucleotides are TGTGCCACCAGTGACCAGACCGGGACTTACTATGAGCAGTTCTTC. It specifies CATSDQTGTYYEQFF.